This TCR beta chain comes out of a study of shared clonotypes between healthy human individuals. As for this clone: Other DNA sequences within the sample encode an identical CDR3.

Clones were read by immunoSEQ multiplex PCR, and TCRdb kept only the in-frame ones, dropping some. The data show some 2.4 million clones, with approximately 94% seen just once and more than 0.35% held by the top ten. The junction had 2 bases not matched to a gene; V was cut back by 3 bases and J by 1 base. This CDR3 contains 15 residues. Germline CDR1 reads SGHRS; CDR2 reads YFSETQ. The sequencing input was naive CD4+ T cells from PBMCs. Subset described: CD45RA+ positively selected. The receptor was isolated from a young man in good health. Some clones in this sample may be carry-over from other donors' samples. V and J are TRBV5-1 and TRBJ2-1; 9 nucleotides match TRBD2. The CDR3 here is CASSSLAGSYNEQFF. Here the CDR3 DNA reads TGCGCCAGCAGCTCTCTAGCGGGATCCTACAATGAGCAGTTCTTC.